This T cell receptor beta chain was found in a study of Ad26.COV2.S vaccination and SARS-CoV-2 variants. Looking at the study overall: Of the COV1001 trial arms, the Ad26.COV2.S arm included the donor. Points from the study as a whole: Vaccinees displayed broader spike-specific TCR repertoires than placebo recipients.

A word on this clone: What it recognizes is unknown.

Indicated treatment: roughly 20 received Ad26.COV2.S at low or high dose, single or two shots; 5 received placebo; per-sample allocation not given. Specimens were obtained on day 63 following the first vaccine or placebo injection. Germline V lookup: CDR1 SGHRS, CDR2 YFSETQ. The CDR3 extends over 16 amino acids. V was cut by 1 base and J by 7 bases, with 20 bases left in between. Produced via immunoSEQ multiplex PCR; TCRdb's table is partial and in-frame only. The sample records some 340,000 clones, just over 85% being singletons. This chain uses TRBV5-1 with TRBJ1-1, with a tentative D call TRBD1 (6 bases). This specimen was peripheral blood, taken in a trial of Ad26.COV2.S vaccine versus placebo. The sequence was obtained from a person between 18 and 65 years old who received the Ad26.COV2.S COVID-19 vaccine or a placebo. The CDR3 region is CASSLIYGGLSGEAFF. In DNA, the CDR3 is TGCGCCAGCAGCTTGATTTACGGGGGGCTGAGTGGTGAAGCTTTCTTT.